A selection of T cell receptor beta chains follows, all from one sample in a study of blood T cell repertoires in COVID-19. The table came from immunoSEQ multiplex PCR; TCRdb's copy has only in-frame clones and leaves some out. The sample has 150,000 or so clones, roughly 90% seen once. Sequenced: PBMCs or T cells enriched from blood (not recorded which). These TCRs come from a woman between 45 and 60 years old who had recovered from COVID-19. CDR3s include the opening cysteine and the closing phenylalanine or tryptophan. D genes are given only for firm matches. Expanded clones get a size class; other rows say once, few or many, or leave the size out.

DNA	CDR3	D	size	V	J
TGTGCCAGCGCCGGGTTCGAGCAGTACTTC	CASAGFEQYF	.	once	TRBV2	TRBJ2-7
TGTGCCACCAGAGGGACAGGAACCACCGGGGAGCTGTTTTTT	CATRGTGTTGELFF	TRBD1	.	TRBV24-1	TRBJ2-2
TGTGCCAGCAGCCCAAGACAGGGGGAGCTGAACACTGAAGCTTTCTTT	CASSPRQGELNTEAFF	TRBD1	.	TRBV11-1	TRBJ1-1
TGTGCCAGCAGCACCCCCGGCGGGGGGAGTAATCAGCCCCAGCATTTT	CASSTPGGGSNQPQHF	.	.	TRBV9	TRBJ1-5
TGTGCCAGCAGCCAAACAGGGGGAGGCTCACCCCTCCACTTT	CASSQTGGGSPLHF	TRBD1	.	TRBV7-3	TRBJ1-6
TGTGCCAGCAGGGAGACCGGGACACTCTATGAAGCTTTCTTT	CASRETGTLYEAFF	.	.	TRBV2	TRBJ1-1
TGTGCCAGCAGCCCCGGGGTTCGGGGGACTGAAGCTTTCTTT	CASSPGVRGTEAFF	.	.	TRBV6-6	TRBJ1-1
TGCGCCAGCAGCCAAGGTACTTCCGGGGAAGGCGAGCAGTACTTC	CASSQGTSGEGEQYF	.	.	TRBV4-3	TRBJ2-7
TGCGCCAGCAGCCAAGTAGCCAGGGCCACTGAAGCTTTCTTT	CASSQVARATEAFF	.	.	TRBV4-1	TRBJ1-1
TGTGCCACCAAACAGGGAGTGAACACTGAAGCTTTCTTT	CATKQGVNTEAFF	.	.	TRBV24-1	TRBJ1-1
TGTGCCAGCAGCGCCAGCCTAGGGAACACTGAAGCTTTCTTT	CASSASLGNTEAFF	.	.	TRBV9	TRBJ1-1
TGTGCCAGCAGCTTACCTCGACAGGCTCCTGGCTACACCTTC	CASSLPRQAPGYTF	.	.	TRBV7-2	TRBJ1-2
TGTGCCAGTAGTTTACCCGGGACAGGGGATCAGCCCCAGCATTTT	CASSLPGTGDQPQHF	TRBD1	.	TRBV19	TRBJ1-5
TGTGCCATCAGCCCAGGTTCGCGCGAGCAGTTCTTC	CAISPGSREQFF	.	.	TRBV10-3	TRBJ2-1
TGTGCCAGCAGCTCAATAGGACAGGCCAGCTTTCGGTATAATTCACCCCTCCACTTT	CASSSIGQASFRYNSPLHF	TRBD1	.	TRBV7-9	TRBJ1-6
TGCAGTGCTAGTCCTCCGGGGAACACTGAAGCTTTCTTT	CSASPPGNTEAFF	.	.	TRBV20-1	TRBJ1-1
TGTGCCAGCAGCCAGGGAACAGGGGGCGGAAGCAATCAGCCCCAGCATTTT	CASSQGTGGGSNQPQHF	TRBD1	once	TRBV4-2	TRBJ1-5
TGCGCCAGCAGCTTGGCGGTGGGTACCGCGGGGGAGCAGTTCTTC	CASSLAVGTAGEQFF	.	.	TRBV5-1	TRBJ2-1
TGTGCCAGCTCACCCCGACAGGGCAATCAGCCCCAGCATTTT	CASSPRQGNQPQHF	.	.	TRBV18	TRBJ1-5
TGTGCCAGCAGCTTAGGCCAGAAGTTGAACACTGAAGCTTTCTTT	CASSLGQKLNTEAFF	.	once	TRBV13	TRBJ1-1
TGCGCCAGCAGACGAAGCGCCGAATCAGGGATATCCAACTATGGCTACACCTTC	CASRRSAESGISNYGYTF	.	.	TRBV4-3	TRBJ1-2
TGTGCCAGCAGTGAAGTCAGGACCGGGGAGCTGTTTTTT	CASSEVRTGELFF	.	.	TRBV2	TRBJ2-2
TGTGCCAGTAGCGAGGACAGGGGGACCTATCAGCCCCAGCATTTT	CASSEDRGTYQPQHF	TRBD1	.	TRBV19	TRBJ1-5
TGTGCCAGCTCACGAACAGGGAACCCTAATGAAAAACTGTTTTTT	CASSRTGNPNEKLFF	.	.	TRBV18	TRBJ1-4
TGTGCCAGCAGTCTGGGACAGATCTCGAATCAGCCCCAGCATTTT	CASSLGQISNQPQHF	TRBD1	.	TRBV3-1/TRBV3-2	TRBJ1-5
TGTGCCAGCAGCCAAACAAGGGACAGTGGCTACACCTTC	CASSQTRDSGYTF	TRBD1	.	TRBV6-5	TRBJ1-2
TGTGCTAGTGGCGAGACAGGGACTTTTGATGAAAAACTGTTTTTT	CASGETGTFDEKLFF	TRBD1	.	TRBV12-5	TRBJ1-4
TGTGCCTGGGGGGGACAGGGGAACACTGAAGCTTTCTTT	CAWGGQGNTEAFF	TRBD1	few	TRBV30	TRBJ1-1
TGTGCCAGCAGCCAACGGGGAGGGTTTAACTATGGCTACACCTTC	CASSQRGGFNYGYTF	.	.	TRBV14	TRBJ1-2
TGTGCCAGCAGCTCGGGGGGGCCAGAGACCCAGTACTTC	CASSSGGPETQYF	TRBD2	.	TRBV5-4	TRBJ2-5
TGTGCCAGCAGTTTAGGCCCTCAGGGTACCTCCTACGAGCAGTACTTC	CASSLGPQGTSYEQYF	.	.	TRBV27	TRBJ2-7
TGCGCCAGCAGCCAGGCGGGGGGGTCGAACACCGGGGAGCTGTTTTTT	CASSQAGGSNTGELFF	TRBD2	once	TRBV4-3	TRBJ2-2
TGTGCCAGCAGTGCCGGACAGATCTACGAGCAGTACTTC	CASSAGQIYEQYF	.	.	TRBV2	TRBJ2-7
TGTGCCAGCACCCGAGCGGGACAGGGGCTGGAAAAACTGTTTTTT	CASTRAGQGLEKLFF	TRBD1	.	TRBV6-5	TRBJ1-4
TGCGCCAGCAGACGGACAACTGAAGCTTTCTTT	CASRRTTEAFF	.	once	TRBV5-1	TRBJ1-1
TGTGCCAGCAGCTTGCTACAGACGAACACTGAAGCTTTCTTT	CASSLLQTNTEAFF	.	.	TRBV11-3	TRBJ1-1
TGTGCCAGCAGCCAAGTTGGGCTTGAAGCTTTCTTT	CASSQVGLEAFF	.	.	TRBV3-1/TRBV3-2	TRBJ1-1
TGTGCCAGCCACAGGGAATTGAACACTGAAGCTTTCTTT	CASHRELNTEAFF	.	.	TRBV7-9	TRBJ1-1
TGTGCCAGCAGCTCACAGGGACACAATCAGCCCCAGCATTTT	CASSSQGHNQPQHF	.	.	TRBV5-4	TRBJ1-5
TGTGCCAGCCTAAACACGTCGACAGCCACCCAAGAGACCCAGTACTTC	CASLNTSTATQETQYF	.	.	TRBV11-2	TRBJ2-5
TGTGCCAGCAGCCTATACAGGGGTTCTGGCTACACCTTC	CASSLYRGSGYTF	TRBD1	.	TRBV3-1/TRBV3-2	TRBJ1-2
TGCGCCAGCAGCAAAGCCGGGACTATTGACGGGGAGCTGTTTTTT	CASSKAGTIDGELFF	TRBD2	.	TRBV5-1	TRBJ2-2
TGTGCCAGCAGCCATTCACAGGGCTACGAGCAGTACTTC	CASSHSQGYEQYF	.	.	TRBV14	TRBJ2-7
TGTGCCAGCAGCTTGGCACTTCGGACAGGGACCTATGGCTACACCTTC	CASSLALRTGTYGYTF	TRBD1	.	TRBV5-5	TRBJ1-2
TGTGCCAGTAGTTGGGAGCCCAGCTTACCCCAGCATTTT	CASSWEPSLPQHF	.	.	TRBV19	TRBJ1-5
TGTGCCAGCTCCCTGGGGGACAGGGGCACCTACAATGAGCAGTTCTTC	CASSLGDRGTYNEQFF	TRBD1	.	TRBV18	TRBJ2-1
TGTGCCAGCAGCCCGGGACACACCTATGGCTACACCTTC	CASSPGHTYGYTF	.	.	TRBV6-5	TRBJ1-2
TGTGCCAGCAGCCCTCGACAGGGGAACTATGGCTACACCTTC	CASSPRQGNYGYTF	TRBD1	.	TRBV7-2	TRBJ1-2
TGTGCCAGCAGCTGGGGACAGACCTCTGGAAACACCATATATTTT	CASSWGQTSGNTIYF	TRBD1	.	TRBV7-2	TRBJ1-3